A selection of T cell receptor beta chains follows, all from one sample in a study of human thymus T cells. Generated by immunoSEQ multiplex PCR, the TCRdb table keeps only in-frame clones and is missing some. The sample includes some 40,000 clones, 85% to 95% of them seen just once. Sequencing was done on a sample of blood. These receptors were collected from a boy less than two years old with a congenital heart defect but otherwise immunologically healthy. Both conserved end residues are part of each CDR3. The order of the fields is V gene, CDR3 protein.

TRBV4-3,CASSQGPLGWTSSGANVLTF
TRBV7-9,CASSLTGGYEQYF
TRBV7-9,CASSDYDGTYEQYF
TRBV29-1,CSVQPGTGAYNEQFF
TRBV28,CASSFPGLGSADTQYF
TRBV30,CAWTRQVNTEAFF
TRBV7-9,CASTIAGGNSYEQYF
TRBV10-1,CASSERTGRSYEQYF
TRBV19,CASSIAQGASYGYTF
TRBV21-1,CASSKAPGLISGNTIYF
TRBV19,CASSIRGQGATDTQYF
TRBV15,CATSRDNQETQYF
TRBV4-1,CASSRRGPVAKNIQYF
TRBV5-1,CASSSGQGAETQYF
TRBV6-6,CASSYGESNYGYTF
TRBV5-1,CASTDFYTDTQYF
TRBV2,CASPDRGYGYTF
TRBV7-6,CASSVRDYQTQYF
TRBV5-4,CASSYRGAEAFF
TRBV6-4,CASSDSGGADTQYF
TRBV7-8,CASSLDLAGWYTQYF
TRBV4-3,CASSQDGQRDHTLAKNIQYF
TRBV28,CASSSVRGHGSYNSPLHF
TRBV11-3,CASSPSGYGANVLTF
TRBV19,CASSITQANYGYTF
TRBV11-2,CASSLGTSSYNEQFF
TRBV21-1,CASSKKRQGRSEAFF
TRBV11-3,CASSLDSRRGADTQYF
TRBV6-5,CASRRQSRNQPQHF